This TCR beta chain was identified during a study of CD8+CD57+ T cells in acquired aplastic anemia. With regard to this clonotype: A much larger clone lies a single base off, so this may be a read error.

The CDR3 extends over 13 amino acids. Per germline, CDR1 PRHDT and CDR2 FYEKMQ (reference sequence). V lost 6 bases to trimming and J lost 1 base, with 9 bases between them. Genomic DNA was employed as the template in profiling TCR beta VDJ and CDR3. TCRdb itself ran the reads through MiXCR, one entry per CDR3 protein. This sample has about 110,000 distinct CDR3 sequences, with under 60% found just once. The V gene is TRBV13, the J gene TRBJ1-1; D perhaps matches TRBD1 (6 bases). This TCR was recovered from a human donor in good health, serving as a control. Input material: sorted CD4+, CD8+, or CD8+CD57+ T cells (not recorded which) from PBMCs. CDR3 sequence (DNA): TGTGCCAGCAGTAGGGGGGGGAACACTGAAGCTTTCTTT. Its protein product is CASSRGGNTEAFF. Supplemented by reference TRBV13 and TRBJ1-1, the full variable domain reads AAGVIQSPRHLIKEKRETATLKCYPIPRHDTVYWYQQGPGQDPQFLISFYEKMQSDKGSIPDRFSAQQFSDYHSELNMSSLELGDSALYFCASSRGGNTEAFFGQGTRLTVV.